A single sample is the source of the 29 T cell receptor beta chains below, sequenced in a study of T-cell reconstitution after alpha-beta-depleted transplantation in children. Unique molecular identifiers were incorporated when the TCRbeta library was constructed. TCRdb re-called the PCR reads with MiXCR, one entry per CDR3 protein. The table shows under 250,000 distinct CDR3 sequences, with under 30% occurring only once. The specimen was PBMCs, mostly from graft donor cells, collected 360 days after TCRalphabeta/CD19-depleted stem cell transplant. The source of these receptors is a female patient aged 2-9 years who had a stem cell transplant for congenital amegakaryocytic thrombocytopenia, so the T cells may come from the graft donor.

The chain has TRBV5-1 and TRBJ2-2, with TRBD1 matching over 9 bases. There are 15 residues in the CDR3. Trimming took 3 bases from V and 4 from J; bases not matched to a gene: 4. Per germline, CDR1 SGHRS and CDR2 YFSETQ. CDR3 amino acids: CASSSRDRATGELFF. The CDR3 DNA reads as TGCGCCAGCAGCTCCCGGGACAGGGCCACCGGGGAGCTGTTTTTT.

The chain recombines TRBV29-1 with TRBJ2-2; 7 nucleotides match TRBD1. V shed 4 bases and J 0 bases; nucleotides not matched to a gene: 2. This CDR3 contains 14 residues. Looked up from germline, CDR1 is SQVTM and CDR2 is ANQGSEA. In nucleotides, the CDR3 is TGCAGCGTTGGAGACAGGGCGAACACCGGGGAGCTGTTTTTT. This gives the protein CSVGDRANTGELFF.

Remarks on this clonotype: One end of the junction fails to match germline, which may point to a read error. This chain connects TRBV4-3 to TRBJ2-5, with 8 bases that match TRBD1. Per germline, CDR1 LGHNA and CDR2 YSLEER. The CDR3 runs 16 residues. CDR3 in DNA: TGCGCCAACAGCCAGAAGATCCCAGACAGGGGAGAGACCCAGTACTTC. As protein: CANSQKIPDRGETQYF.

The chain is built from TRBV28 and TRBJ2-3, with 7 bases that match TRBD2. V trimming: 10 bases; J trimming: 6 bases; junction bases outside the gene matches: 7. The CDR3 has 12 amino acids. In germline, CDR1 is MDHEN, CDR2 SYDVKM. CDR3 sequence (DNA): TGTGCCACCTGGACTAGGGTGGATACGCAGTATTTT. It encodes CATWTRVDTQYF.

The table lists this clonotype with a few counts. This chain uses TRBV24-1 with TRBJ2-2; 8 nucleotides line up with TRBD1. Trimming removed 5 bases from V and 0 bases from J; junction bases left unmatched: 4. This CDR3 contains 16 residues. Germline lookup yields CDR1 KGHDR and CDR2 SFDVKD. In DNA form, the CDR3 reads TGTGCCACCAGTGGTGGACAGGGAGCGAACACCGGGGAGCTGTTTTTT. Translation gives CATSGGQGANTGELFF.

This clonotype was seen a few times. The CDR3 spells CASSLESDDYGYTF. CDR3 in DNA: TGCGCCAGCAGCTTGGAGTCGGACGACTATGGCTACACCTTC. The rearrangement uses TRBV5-1 and TRBJ1-2; D unresolved. Deletions cut 0 bases from V and 3 bases from J, with 9 bases between. CDR3 length: 14 amino acids. CDR1 is SGHRS and CDR2 is YFSETQ in the germline V gene.

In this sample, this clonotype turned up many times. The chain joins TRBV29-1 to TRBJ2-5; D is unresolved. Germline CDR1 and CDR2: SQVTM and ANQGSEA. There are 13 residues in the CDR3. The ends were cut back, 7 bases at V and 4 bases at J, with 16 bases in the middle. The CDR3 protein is CSGAHLGTETQYF. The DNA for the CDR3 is TGCAGCGGGGCCCACTTAGGTACAGAGACCCAGTACTTC.

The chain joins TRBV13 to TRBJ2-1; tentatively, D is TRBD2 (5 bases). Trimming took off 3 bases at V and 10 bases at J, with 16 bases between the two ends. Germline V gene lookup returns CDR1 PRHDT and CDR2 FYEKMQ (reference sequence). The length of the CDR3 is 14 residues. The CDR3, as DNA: TGTGCCAGCAGCTTGGACTTCTCCCGGTCAGAGCAGTTCTTC. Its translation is CASSLDFSRSEQFF.

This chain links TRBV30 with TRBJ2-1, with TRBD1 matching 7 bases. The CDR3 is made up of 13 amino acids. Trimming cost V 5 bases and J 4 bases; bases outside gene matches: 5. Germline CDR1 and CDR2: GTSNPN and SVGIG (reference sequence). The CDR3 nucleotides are TGTGCCTGGGCAGGGGGAGAGTACAATGAGCAGTTCTTC. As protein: CAWAGGEYNEQFF.

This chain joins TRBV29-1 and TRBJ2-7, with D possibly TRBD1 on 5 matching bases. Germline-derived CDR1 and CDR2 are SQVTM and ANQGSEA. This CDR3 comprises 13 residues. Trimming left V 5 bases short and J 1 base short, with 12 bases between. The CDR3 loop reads CSVSQGRSYEQYF. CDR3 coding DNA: TGCAGCGTTTCCCAGGGTCGGTCCTACGAGCAGTACTTC.

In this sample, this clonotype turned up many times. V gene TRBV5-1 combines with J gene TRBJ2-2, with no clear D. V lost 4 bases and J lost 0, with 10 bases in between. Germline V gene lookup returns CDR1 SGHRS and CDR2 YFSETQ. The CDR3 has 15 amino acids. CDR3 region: CASSLERTNTGELFF. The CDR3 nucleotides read TGCGCCAGCAGCCTTGAGCGTACGAACACCGGGGAGCTGTTTTTT.

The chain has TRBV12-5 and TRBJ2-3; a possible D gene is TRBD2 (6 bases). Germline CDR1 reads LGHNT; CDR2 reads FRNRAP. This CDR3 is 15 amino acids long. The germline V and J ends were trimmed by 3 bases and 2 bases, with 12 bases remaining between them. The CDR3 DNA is TGTGCTAGTGGTTTTCCTCGGGGGTACACAGATACGCAGTATTTT. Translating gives CASGFPRGYTDTQYF.

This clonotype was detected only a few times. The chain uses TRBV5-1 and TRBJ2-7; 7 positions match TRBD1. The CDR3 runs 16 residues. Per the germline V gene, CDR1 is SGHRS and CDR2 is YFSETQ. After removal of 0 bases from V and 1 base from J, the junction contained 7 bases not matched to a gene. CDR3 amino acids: CASSLVPGTDSYEQYF. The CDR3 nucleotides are TGCGCCAGCAGCTTGGTTCCCGGGACAGATTCCTACGAGCAGTACTTC.

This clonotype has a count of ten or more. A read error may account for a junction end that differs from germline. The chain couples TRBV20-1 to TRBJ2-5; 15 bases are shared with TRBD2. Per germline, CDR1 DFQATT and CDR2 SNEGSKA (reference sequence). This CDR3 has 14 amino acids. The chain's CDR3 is CSARGTSGRETQYF. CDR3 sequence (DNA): TGCAGTGCCAGAGGGACTAGCGGGAGGGAGACCCAGTACTTC.

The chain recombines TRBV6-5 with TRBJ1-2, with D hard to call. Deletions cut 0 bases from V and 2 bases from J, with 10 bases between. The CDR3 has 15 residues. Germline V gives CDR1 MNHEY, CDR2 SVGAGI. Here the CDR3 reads CASSYSSRQNYGYTF. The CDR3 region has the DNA TGTGCCAGCAGTTACTCGTCGCGGCAGAACTATGGCTACACCTTC.

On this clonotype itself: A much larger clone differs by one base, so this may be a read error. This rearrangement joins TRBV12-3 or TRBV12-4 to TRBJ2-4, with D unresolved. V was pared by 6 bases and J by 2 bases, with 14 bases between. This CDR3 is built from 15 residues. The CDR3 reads CASRGGDLPKNIQYF. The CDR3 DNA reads TGTGCCAGCAGGGGCGGAGACCTACCCAAAAACATTCAGTACTTC.

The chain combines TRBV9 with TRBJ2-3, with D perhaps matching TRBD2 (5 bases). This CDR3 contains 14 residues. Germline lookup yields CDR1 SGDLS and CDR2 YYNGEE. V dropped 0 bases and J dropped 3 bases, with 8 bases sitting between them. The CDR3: CASSVGSGTDTQYF. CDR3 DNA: TGTGCCAGCAGCGTAGGTTCGGGAACAGATACGCAGTATTTT.

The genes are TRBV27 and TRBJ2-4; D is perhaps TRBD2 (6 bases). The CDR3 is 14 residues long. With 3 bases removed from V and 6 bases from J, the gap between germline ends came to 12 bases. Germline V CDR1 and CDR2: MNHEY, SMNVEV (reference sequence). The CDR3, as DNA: TGTGCCAGCAGTTTGGTGGGGGGTGGAAACATTCAGTACTTC. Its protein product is CASSLVGGGNIQYF.

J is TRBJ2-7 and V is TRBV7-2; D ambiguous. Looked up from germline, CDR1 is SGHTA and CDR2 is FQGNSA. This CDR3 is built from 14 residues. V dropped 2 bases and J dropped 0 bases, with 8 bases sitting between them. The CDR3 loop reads CASSLLESSYEQYF. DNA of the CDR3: TGTGCCAGCAGCTTATTAGAAAGCTCCTACGAGCAGTACTTC.

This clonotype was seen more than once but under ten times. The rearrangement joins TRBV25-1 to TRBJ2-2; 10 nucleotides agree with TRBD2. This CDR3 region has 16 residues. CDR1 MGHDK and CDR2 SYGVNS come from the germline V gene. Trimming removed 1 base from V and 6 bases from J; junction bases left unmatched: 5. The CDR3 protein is CASSEFASGGPGELFF. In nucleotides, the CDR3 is TGTGCCAGCAGTGAATTTGCTAGCGGGGGCCCCGGGGAGCTGTTTTTT.

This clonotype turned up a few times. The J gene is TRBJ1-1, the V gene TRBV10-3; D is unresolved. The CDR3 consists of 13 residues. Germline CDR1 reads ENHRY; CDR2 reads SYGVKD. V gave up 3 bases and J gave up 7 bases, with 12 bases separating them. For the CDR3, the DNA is TGTGCCATCAGTGATGTGGGTCCGTATGAAGCTTTCTTT. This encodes CAISDVGPYEAFF.

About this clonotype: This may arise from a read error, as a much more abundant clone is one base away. CDR3 DNA sequence: TGTGCCAGCAGTATAGCGGGGGGCTCCTACAATGAGCAGTTCTTC. It specifies CASSIAGGSYNEQFF. The chain couples TRBV2 to TRBJ2-1; 10 bases map to TRBD2. This CDR3 has 15 residues. Germline-derived CDR1 and CDR2 are SNHLY and FYNNEI. V trimming: 5 bases; J trimming: 0 bases; junction bases outside the gene matches: 1.

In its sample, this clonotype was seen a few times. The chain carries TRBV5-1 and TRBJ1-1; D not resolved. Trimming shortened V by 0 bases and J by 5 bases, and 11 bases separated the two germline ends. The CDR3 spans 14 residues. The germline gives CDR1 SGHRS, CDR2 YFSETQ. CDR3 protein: CASSLDGDYTEAFF. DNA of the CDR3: TGCGCCAGCAGCTTGGACGGGGATTATACTGAAGCTTTCTTT.

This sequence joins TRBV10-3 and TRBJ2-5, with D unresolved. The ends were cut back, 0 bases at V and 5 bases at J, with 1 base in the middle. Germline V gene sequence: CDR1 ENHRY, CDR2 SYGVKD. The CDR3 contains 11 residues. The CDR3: CAISESETQYF. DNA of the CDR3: TGTGCCATCAGTGAGTCGGAGACCCAGTACTTC.

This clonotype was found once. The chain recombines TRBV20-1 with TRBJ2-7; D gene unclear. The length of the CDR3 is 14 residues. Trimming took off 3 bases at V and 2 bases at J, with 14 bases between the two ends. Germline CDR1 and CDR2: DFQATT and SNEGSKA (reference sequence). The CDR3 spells CSARMGGATYEQYF. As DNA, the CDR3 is TGCAGTGCTAGGATGGGCGGCGCTACCTACGAGCAGTACTTC.

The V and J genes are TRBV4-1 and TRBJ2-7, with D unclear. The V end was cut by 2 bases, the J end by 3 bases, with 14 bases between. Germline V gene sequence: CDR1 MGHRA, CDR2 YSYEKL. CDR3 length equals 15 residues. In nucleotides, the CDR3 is TGCGCCAGCAGCCAAACCCAAGGCCCCGGCTACGAGCAGTACTTC. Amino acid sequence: CASSQTQGPGYEQYF.

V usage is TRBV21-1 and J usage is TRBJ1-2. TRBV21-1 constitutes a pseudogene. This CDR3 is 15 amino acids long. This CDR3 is CASSKAQGTLYGYTF. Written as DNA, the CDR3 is TGTGCCAGCAGCAAAGCGCAAGGGACCCTCTATGGCTACACCTTC.

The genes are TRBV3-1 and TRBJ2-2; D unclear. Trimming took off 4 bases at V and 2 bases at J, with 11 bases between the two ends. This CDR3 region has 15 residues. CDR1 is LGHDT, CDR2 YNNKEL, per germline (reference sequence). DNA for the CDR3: TGTGCCAGCAGCCCTTTCCCTATAAACACCGGGGAGCTGTTTTTT. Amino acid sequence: CASSPFPINTGELFF.

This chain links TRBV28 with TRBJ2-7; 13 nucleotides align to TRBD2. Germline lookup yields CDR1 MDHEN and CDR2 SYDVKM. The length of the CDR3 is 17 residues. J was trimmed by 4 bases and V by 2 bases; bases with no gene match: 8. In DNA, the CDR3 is TGTGCCAGCAGTTTACGTTCCCTACTAGCGGGGGGGTACGAGCAGTACTTC. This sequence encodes CASSLRSLLAGGYEQYF. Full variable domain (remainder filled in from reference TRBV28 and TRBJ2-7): DVKVTQSSRYLVKRTGEKVFLECVQDMDHENMFWYRQDPGLGLRLIYFSYDVKMKEKGDIPEGYSVSREKKERFSLILESASTNQTSMYLCASSLRSLLAGGYEQYFGPGTRLTVT.